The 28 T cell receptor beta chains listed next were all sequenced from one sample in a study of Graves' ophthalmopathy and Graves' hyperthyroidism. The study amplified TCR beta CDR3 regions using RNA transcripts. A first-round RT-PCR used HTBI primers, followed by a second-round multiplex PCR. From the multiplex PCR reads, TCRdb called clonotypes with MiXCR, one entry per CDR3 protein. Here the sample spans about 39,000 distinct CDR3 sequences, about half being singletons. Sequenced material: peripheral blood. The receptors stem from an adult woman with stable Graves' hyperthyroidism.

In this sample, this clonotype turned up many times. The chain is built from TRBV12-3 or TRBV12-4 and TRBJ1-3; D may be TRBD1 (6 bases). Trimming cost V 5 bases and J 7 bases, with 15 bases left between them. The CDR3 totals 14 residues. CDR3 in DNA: TGTGCCAGCAGTCCGAGAGGGGGGAGGAACACCATATATTTT. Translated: CASSPRGGRNTIYF.

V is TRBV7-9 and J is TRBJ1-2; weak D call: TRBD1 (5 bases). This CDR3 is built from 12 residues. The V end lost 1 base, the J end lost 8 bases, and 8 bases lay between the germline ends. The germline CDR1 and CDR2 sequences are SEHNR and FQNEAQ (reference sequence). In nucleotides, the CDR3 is TGTGCCAGCAGCTTAGTGGGGCAGGGCTACACCTTC. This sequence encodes CASSLVGQGYTF. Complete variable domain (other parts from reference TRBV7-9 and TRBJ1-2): DTGVSQNPRHKITKRGQNVTFRCDPISEHNRLYWYRQTLGQGPEFLTYFQNEAQLEKSRLLSDRFSAERPKGSFSTLEIQRTEQGDSAMYLCASSLVGQGYTFGSGTRLTVV.

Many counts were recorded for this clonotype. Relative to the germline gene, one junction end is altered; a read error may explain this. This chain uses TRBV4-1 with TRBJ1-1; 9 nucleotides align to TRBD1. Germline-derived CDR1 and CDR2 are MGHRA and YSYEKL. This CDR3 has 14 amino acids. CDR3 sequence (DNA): TGCGCCAGCAGCCCCTGGACAGGGGACACTGAAGCTCTCTTT. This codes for CASSPWTGDTEALF.

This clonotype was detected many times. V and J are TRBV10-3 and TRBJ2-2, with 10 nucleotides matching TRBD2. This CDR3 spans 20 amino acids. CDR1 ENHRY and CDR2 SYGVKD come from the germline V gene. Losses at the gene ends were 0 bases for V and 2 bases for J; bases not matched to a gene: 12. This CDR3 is CAISESSTASGSQNTGELFF. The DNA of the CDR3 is TGTGCCATCAGTGAGTCGAGTACGGCTAGCGGGAGCCAAAACACCGGGGAGCTGTTTTTT.

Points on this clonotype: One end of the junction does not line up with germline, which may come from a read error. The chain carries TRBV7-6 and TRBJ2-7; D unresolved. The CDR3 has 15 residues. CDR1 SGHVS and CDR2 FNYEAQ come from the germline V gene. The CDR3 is CASSQDPGSGHEQCF. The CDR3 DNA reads TGTGCCAGCAGCCAAGATCCCGGGTCGGGCCACGAGCAGTGCTTC.

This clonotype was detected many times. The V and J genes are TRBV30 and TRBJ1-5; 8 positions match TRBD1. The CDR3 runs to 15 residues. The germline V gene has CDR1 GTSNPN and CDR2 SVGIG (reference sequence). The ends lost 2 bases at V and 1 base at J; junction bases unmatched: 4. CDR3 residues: CAWSKDRVSNQPQHF. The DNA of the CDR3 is TGTGCCTGGAGTAAGGACAGGGTGAGCAATCAGCCCCAGCATTTT.

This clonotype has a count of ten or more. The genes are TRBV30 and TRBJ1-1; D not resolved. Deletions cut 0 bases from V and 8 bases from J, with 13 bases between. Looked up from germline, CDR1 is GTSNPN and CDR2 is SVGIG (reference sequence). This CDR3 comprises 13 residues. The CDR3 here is CAWSVLQGQEAFF. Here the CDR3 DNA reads TGTGCCTGGAGTGTACTCCAAGGCCAAGAAGCTTTCTTT.

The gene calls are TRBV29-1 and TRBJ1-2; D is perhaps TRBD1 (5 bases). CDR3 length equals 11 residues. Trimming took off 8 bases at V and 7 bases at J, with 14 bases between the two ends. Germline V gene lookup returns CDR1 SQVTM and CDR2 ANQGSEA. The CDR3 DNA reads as TGCAGCTTTGGCAGGGAGAGTGGCTACACCTTC. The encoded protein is CSFGRESGYTF.

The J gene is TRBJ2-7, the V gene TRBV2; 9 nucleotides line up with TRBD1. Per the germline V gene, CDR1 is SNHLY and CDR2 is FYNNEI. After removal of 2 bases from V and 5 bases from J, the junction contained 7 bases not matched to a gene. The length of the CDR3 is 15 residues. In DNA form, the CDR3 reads TGTGCCAGCAGTGAATGGGGACAGGGATTCGACGAGCAGTACTTC. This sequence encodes CASSEWGQGFDEQYF.

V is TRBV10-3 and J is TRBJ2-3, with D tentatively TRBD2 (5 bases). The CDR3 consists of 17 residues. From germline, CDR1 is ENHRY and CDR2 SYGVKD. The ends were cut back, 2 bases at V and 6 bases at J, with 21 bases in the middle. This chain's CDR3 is CAISENNGWENEDTQYF. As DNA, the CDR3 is TGTGCCATCAGTGAGAACAATGGGTGGGAGAATGAGGATACGCAGTATTTT.

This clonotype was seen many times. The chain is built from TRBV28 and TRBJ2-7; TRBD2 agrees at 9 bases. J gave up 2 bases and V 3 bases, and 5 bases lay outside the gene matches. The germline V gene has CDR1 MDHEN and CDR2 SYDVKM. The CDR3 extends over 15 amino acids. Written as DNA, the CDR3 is TGTGCCAGCAGTTTGGCAGCGGGGGGAACCTACGAGCAGTACTTC. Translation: CASSLAAGGTYEQYF.

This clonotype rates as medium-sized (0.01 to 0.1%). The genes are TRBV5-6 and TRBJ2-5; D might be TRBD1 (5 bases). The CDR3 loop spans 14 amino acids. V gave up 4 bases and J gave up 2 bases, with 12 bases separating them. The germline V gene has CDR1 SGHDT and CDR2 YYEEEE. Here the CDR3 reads CASSTWTQQETQYF. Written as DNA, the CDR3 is TGTGCCAGCAGCACCTGGACACAGCAAGAGACCCAGTACTTC. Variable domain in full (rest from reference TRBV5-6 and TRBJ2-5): DAGVTQSPTHLIKTRGQQVTLRCSPKSGHDTVSWYQQALGQGPQFIFQYYEEEERQRGNFPDRFSGHQFPNYSSELNVNALLLGDSALYLCASSTWTQQETQYFGPGTRLLVL.

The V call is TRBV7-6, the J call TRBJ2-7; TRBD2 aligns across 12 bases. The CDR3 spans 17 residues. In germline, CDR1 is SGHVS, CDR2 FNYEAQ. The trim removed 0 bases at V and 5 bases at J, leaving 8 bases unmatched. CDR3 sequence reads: CASSLASSGRVVNEQYF. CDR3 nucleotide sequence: TGTGCCAGCAGCTTAGCGTCTAGCGGGAGGGTGGTAAACGAGCAGTACTTC.

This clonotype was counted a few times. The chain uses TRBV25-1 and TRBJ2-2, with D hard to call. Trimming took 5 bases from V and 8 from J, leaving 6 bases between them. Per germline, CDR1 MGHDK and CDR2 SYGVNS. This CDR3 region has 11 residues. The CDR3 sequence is CASSIEGELFF. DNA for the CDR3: TGTGCCAGCAGTATCGAAGGGGAGCTGTTTTTT. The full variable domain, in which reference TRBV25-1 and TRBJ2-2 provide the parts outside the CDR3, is EADIYQTPRYLVIGTGKKITLECSQTMGHDKMYWYQQDPGMELHLIHYSYGVNSTEKGDLSSESTVSRIRTEHFPLTLESARPSHTSQYLCASSIEGELFFGEGSRLTVL.

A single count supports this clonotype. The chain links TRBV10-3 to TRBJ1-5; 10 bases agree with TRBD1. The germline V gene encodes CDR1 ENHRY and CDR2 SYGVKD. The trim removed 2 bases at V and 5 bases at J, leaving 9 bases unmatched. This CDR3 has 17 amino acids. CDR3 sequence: CAISETLTGQGYQPQHF. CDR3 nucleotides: TGTGCCATCAGTGAGACACTCACGGGACAGGGGTATCAGCCCCAGCATTTT.

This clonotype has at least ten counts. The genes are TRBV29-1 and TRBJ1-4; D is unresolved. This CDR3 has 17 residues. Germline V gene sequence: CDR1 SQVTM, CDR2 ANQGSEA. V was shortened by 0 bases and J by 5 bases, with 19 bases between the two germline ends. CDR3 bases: TGCAGCGTTGAAGATCGGCGGCAGCACAAGACAAATGAAAAACTGTTTTTT. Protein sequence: CSVEDRRQHKTNEKLFF.

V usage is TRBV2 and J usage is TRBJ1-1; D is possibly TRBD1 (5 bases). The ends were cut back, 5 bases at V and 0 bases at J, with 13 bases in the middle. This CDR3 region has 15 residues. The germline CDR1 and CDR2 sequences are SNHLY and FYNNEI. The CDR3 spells CASSSEGAMNTEAFF. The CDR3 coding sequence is TGTGCCAGCAGTTCTGAAGGGGCGATGAACACTGAAGCTTTCTTT.

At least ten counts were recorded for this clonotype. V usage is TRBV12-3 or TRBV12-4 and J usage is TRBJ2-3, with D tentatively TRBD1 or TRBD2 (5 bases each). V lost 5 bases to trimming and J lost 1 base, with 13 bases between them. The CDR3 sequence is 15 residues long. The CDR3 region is CASSPGDRRTDTQYF. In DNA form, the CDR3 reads TGTGCCAGCAGTCCTGGGGACCGCCGCACAGATACGCAGTATTTT.

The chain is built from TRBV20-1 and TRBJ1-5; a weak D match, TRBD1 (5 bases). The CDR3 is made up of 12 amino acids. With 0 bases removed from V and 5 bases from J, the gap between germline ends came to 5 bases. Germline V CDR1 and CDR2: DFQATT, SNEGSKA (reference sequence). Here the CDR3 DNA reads TGCAGTGCTAGAGACAGGGATCAGCCCCAGCATTTT. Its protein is CSARDRDQPQHF.

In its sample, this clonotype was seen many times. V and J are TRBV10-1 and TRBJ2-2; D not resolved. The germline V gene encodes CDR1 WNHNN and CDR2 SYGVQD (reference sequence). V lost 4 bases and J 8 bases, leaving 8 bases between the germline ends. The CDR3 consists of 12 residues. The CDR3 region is CASSGGAGELFF. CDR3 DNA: TGCGCCAGCAGTGGCGGTGCGGGGGAGCTGTTTTTT.

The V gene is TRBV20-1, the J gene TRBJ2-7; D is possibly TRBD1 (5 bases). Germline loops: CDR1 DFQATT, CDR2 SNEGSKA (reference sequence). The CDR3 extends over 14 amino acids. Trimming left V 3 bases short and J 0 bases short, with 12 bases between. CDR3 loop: CSARAYRFSYEQYF. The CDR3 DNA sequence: TGCAGTGCTAGGGCCTACAGGTTCTCCTACGAGCAGTACTTC.

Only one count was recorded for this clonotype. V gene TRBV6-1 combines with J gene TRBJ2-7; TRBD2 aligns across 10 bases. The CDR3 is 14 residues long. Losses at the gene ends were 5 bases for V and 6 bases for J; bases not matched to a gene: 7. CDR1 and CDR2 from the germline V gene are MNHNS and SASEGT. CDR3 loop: CASSYSSGGREQYF. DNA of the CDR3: TGTGCCAGCAGTTACTCTAGCGGGGGACGCGAGCAGTACTTC.

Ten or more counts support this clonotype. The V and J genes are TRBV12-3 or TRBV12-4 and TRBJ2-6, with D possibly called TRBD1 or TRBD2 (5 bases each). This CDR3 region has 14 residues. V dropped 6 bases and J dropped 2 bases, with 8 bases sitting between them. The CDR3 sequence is CASRGDPGANVLTF. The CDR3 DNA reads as TGTGCCAGCAGGGGGGACCCTGGGGCCAACGTCCTGACTTTC.

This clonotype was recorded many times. The CDR3 is CASSLAGSGGADTQYF. In DNA form, the CDR3 reads TGCGCCAGCAGCTTGGCCGGAAGCGGAGGGGCAGATACGCAGTATTTT. This rearrangement joins TRBV5-1 to TRBJ2-3; tentatively, D is TRBD2 (6 bases). The germline V gene has CDR1 SGHRS and CDR2 YFSETQ. V lost 0 bases to trimming and J lost 4 bases, with 15 bases between them. This CDR3 comprises 16 residues. Combining the CDR3 with reference TRBV5-1 and TRBJ2-3 gives the whole variable domain KAGVTQTPRYLIKTRGQQVTLSCSPISGHRSVSWYQQTPGQGLQFLFEYFSETQRNKGNFPGRFSGRQFSNSRSEMNVSTLELGDSALYLCASSLAGSGGADTQYFGPGTRLTVL.

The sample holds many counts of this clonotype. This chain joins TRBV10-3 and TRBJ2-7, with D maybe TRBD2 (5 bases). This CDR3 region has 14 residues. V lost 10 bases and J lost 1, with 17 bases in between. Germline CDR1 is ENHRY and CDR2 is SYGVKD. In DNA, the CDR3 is TGTGCCACCGCAGCCCGGGGAGTTTCCTACGAGCAGTACTTC. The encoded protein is CATAARGVSYEQYF.

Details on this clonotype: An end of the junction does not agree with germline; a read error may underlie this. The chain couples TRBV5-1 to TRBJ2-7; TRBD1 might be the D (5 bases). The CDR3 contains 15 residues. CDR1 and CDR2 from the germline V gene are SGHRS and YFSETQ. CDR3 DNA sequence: TGCGCCAGCAGCTTGGACAGGCCATACTCCTGCGAGCAGTACTTC. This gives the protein CASSLDRPYSCEQYF.

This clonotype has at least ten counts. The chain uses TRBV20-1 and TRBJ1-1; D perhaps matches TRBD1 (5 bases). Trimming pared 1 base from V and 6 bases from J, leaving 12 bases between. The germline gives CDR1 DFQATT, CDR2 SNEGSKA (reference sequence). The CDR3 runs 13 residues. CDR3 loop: CSARAGGRAEAFF. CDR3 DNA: TGCAGTGCTAGAGCCGGGGGACGCGCTGAAGCTTTCTTT.

CDR3 sequence (DNA): TGCAGTGCTAGAGATCAGAGGGGAGATACGCAGTATTTT. It yields the protein CSARDQRGDTQYF. This chain connects TRBV20-1 to TRBJ2-3; D is possibly TRBD1 or TRBD2 (5 bases each). Germline V gene data show CDR1 as DFQATT and CDR2 as SNEGSKA (reference sequence). The CDR3 sequence is 13 residues long. V was cut by 0 bases and J by 5 bases, with 9 bases left in between.